The clone carrying this T cell receptor (beta chain) has a count of ten or more. Its antigen remains unknown. The time point denotes: newly diagnosed GD, antithyroid drugs for less than 3 months. Scientists built the TCR library using RNA that was extracted from PBMCs. The sample comes from a study of regulatory T cells in long-lasting Graves disease. Between the trimmed V and J ends, which lost 5 bases and 1 base, there was a span of 11 bases. The germline V gene encodes CDR1 SEHNR and CDR2 FQNEAQ (reference sequence). This CDR3 comprises 14 residues. iRepertoire HTBI primers and Arm-PCR of CDR3 regions built TCR beta libraries. From the multiplex PCR reads, TCRdb called clonotypes with MiXCR, one entry per CDR3 protein. This sample carries 440,000 or so distinct CDR3 sequences, under 15% of them seen once, and the ten largest clones take over 15%. Regarding the study as a whole: A reduction in accuracy may have resulted from the small sample size. There was favoring of TRBV28, TRBJ1-2 and TRBJ2-5 in persistent disease. The study found persistent patients shared more public clonotypes (2,741) than new patients (about 1,000).

These data were likewise used in another study, on T cells in Graves' hyperthyroidism and ophthalmopathy. As reported in that work: The model's output predicted ophthalmopathy at a median of 6.5 months prior to onset.

Sequencing was performed on peripheral blood mononuclear cells (PBMCs), taken at new diagnosis, from a patient treated with antithyroid drugs. The V call is TRBV7-9, the J call TRBJ2-5, with D possibly called TRBD1 or TRBD2 (5 bases each). The origin of this receptor is a woman in her thirties with Graves disease. CDR3 nucleotides: TGTGCCAGCAGCCGGGGACCTCCCCAAGAGACCCAGTACTTC. Translation: CASSRGPPQETQYF.